This is a list of T cell receptor beta chains from one sample in a study of cytomegalovirus exposure and HLA in healthy donors. Here immunoSEQ multiplex PCR was the method, and the copy in TCRdb shows in-frame clones only, minus some. The sample has 55,000 to 80,000 clones, approximately 95% seen once. The specimen was PBMCs. The source is a woman aged 18-30 years in good health and CMV-seropositive. CDR3s include the opening cysteine and the closing phenylalanine or tryptophan. The order of the fields is V gene, J gene, D gene, clone size, CDR3 DNA, CDR3 protein. D genes are given only for firm matches. Clone size is shown for a subset of rows, as once, few, many or a class of expanded clone.

TRBV4-1,TRBJ2-1,-,-,TGCGCCAGCAGCCAAGGGGCGGCGGGAAGGTCCTACAATGAGCAGTTCTTC,CASSQGAAGRSYNEQFF
TRBV5-1,TRBJ2-5,TRBD1,-,TGCGCCAGCAGCCCCGACAGGGGTCTCGGGGAGACCCAGTACTTC,CASSPDRGLGETQYF
TRBV28,TRBJ1-1,-,-,TGTGCCAGCAGGGGTACAGCGAACACTGAAGCTTTCTTT,CASRGTANTEAFF
TRBV7-9,TRBJ1-1,TRBD1,once,TGTGCCAGCAGCATGGGACAGGGATATCTCATGAACACTGAAGCTTTCTTT,CASSMGQGYLMNTEAFF
TRBV7-8,TRBJ1-2,TRBD1,-,TGTGCCAGCAGCCCGCGGGACAGGGTCTTCTATGGCTACACCTTC,CASSPRDRVFYGYTF
TRBV7-6,TRBJ1-1,-,-,TGTGCCAGCAGCTTAGGAGGACACTTCGGGCCTAACACTGAAGCTTTCTTT,CASSLGGHFGPNTEAFF
TRBV6-1,TRBJ1-1,TRBD1,-,TGTGCACACAGGGGGGGCGCGAACACTGAAGCTTTCTTT,CAHRGGANTEAFF
TRBV2,TRBJ2-7,TRBD1,-,TGTGCCAGCGGGGACAGGGACTCCTACGAGCAGTACTTC,CASGDRDSYEQYF
TRBV7-8,TRBJ2-3,-,-,TGTGCCAGCAGCTTTGAGCGAGATACGCAGTATTTT,CASSFERDTQYF
TRBV27,TRBJ2-3,-,-,TGTGCCAGCAGTTTAGACGGGAGTGCTACAGATACGCAGTATTTT,CASSLDGSATDTQYF
TRBV30,TRBJ1-1,TRBD1,-,TGTGCCTGGAGCCACAGGGGCGGCACTGAAGCTTTCTTT,CAWSHRGGTEAFF
TRBV10-3,TRBJ2-3,-,-,TGTGCCATCAGTCAGGAAGGGGGGGTATCGGATACGCAGTATTTT,CAISQEGGVSDTQYF
TRBV19,TRBJ1-4,TRBD1,-,TGTGCCAGTAGTATCGTCACAGGGGGCGTAGGTGAAAAACTGTTTTTT,CASSIVTGGVGEKLFF
TRBV5-1,TRBJ2-5,-,-,TGCGCCAGCAGCTTGTCTCTGACAGAAGAGACCCAGTACTTC,CASSLSLTEETQYF
TRBV28,TRBJ1-2,-,once,TGTGCCAGCAGTTCGAGTCGAATCTACACCTTC,CASSSSRIYTF
TRBV2,TRBJ2-2,-,-,TGTGAACCCCGGGGGAACGGGGCCGGGGAGCTGTTTTTT,CEPRGNGAGELFF
TRBV5-1,TRBJ1-1,-,-,TGCGCCAGCAGCACAATCGGACAGATCTACACTGAAGCTTTCTTT,CASSTIGQIYTEAFF
TRBV7-6,TRBJ2-5,-,-,TGTGCCAGCAGCTTAAGCGCTTCAGAGACCCAGTACTTC,CASSLSASETQYF
TRBV6-5,TRBJ1-6,TRBD1,-,TGTGCCAGCAGTTACGAGGGGGCGCGGGGAAATTCACCCCTCCACTTT,CASSYEGARGNSPLHF
TRBV28,TRBJ2-1,-,-,TGTGCCAGCAGTTTACGGGGACTCCTAAATGAGCAGTTCTTC,CASSLRGLLNEQFF
TRBV4-3,TRBJ2-1,TRBD2,-,TGCGCCAGCAGCCAAAAGGCGGGGGAATCCTACAATGAGCAGTTCTTC,CASSQKAGESYNEQFF
TRBV5-1,TRBJ2-3,-,-,TGCGCCAGCAGCCCCTGGGGGGGCAAGACAGATACGCAGTATTTT,CASSPWGGKTDTQYF
TRBV27,TRBJ2-7,TRBD2,-,TGTGCCAGCAGGACGCTCGGGAGCGGGAACACCTACGAGCAGTACTTC,CASRTLGSGNTYEQYF
TRBV19,TRBJ1-5,-,-,TGTGCCAGTAGTATCCAGGGGCCCATTCAGCCCCAGCATTTT,CASSIQGPIQPQHF
TRBV4-1,TRBJ1-1,-,-,TGCGCCAGCAGCCAAGAGATCGGCGGGACTGAAGCTTTCTTT,CASSQEIGGTEAFF
TRBV30,TRBJ1-2,-,-,TGTGCCTGGAGTGTACGAGGCGGCTACACCTTC,CAWSVRGGYTF
TRBV9,TRBJ1-2,-,-,TGTGCCAGCAGCGCTTTTAACTATGGCTACACCTTC,CASSAFNYGYTF
TRBV7-9,TRBJ1-2,TRBD1,-,TGTGCCAGCAGCTTCGGGACAGTCGATGGCTACACCTTC,CASSFGTVDGYTF